This entry lists 18 T cell receptor beta chains sequenced from one sample in a study of OX40 agonist ivuxolimab in advanced cancers. The protocol was immunoSEQ multiplex PCR, while the TCRdb copy is restricted to in-frame clones and leaves out a portion. The sample lists around 70,000 clones; 85% were seen once. The input for sequencing was CD4+ or CD8+ T cells sorted from blood, taken in a trial of the OX40 agonist ivuxolimab. These receptors originate from an adult with an advanced solid tumor such as melanoma, head and neck, liver or kidney cancer.

This chain joins TRBV7-9 and TRBJ2-5; 10 positions agree with TRBD2. The V segment lost 2 bases and the J segment 5 bases; nucleotides outside the gene matches: 17. Germline V gives CDR1 SEHNR, CDR2 FQNEAQ (reference sequence). This CDR3 comprises 19 residues. The DNA of the CDR3 is TGTGCCAGCAGCTTATGGGCTAGCGGGAGTAAAGGTTTTTCGGAGACCCAGTACTTC. Its protein product is CASSLWASGSKGFSETQYF. The variable domain in full, completed from reference TRBV7-9 and TRBJ2-5, reads DTGVSQNPRHKITKRGQNVTFRCDPISEHNRLYWYRQTLGQGPEFLTYFQNEAQLEKSRLLSDRFSAERPKGSFSTLEIQRTEQGDSAMYLCASSLWASGSKGFSETQYFGPGTRLLVL.

The chain employs TRBV27 and TRBJ1-1; TRBD1 aligns across 8 bases. Germline CDR1 and CDR2: MNHEY and SMNVEV (reference sequence). The CDR3 extends over 14 amino acids. V shed 7 bases and J 1 base; nucleotides not matched to a gene: 5. Here the CDR3 reads CASNRQGPNTEAFF. The CDR3 DNA reads as TGTGCCAGCAACCGACAGGGGCCGAACACTGAAGCTTTCTTT.

The CDR3 region has the DNA TGTGCCAGCAGCTTGGGTCTCGGACGGTACTATGGCTACACCTTC. Its protein product is CASSLGLGRYYGYTF. The chain recombines TRBV5-5 with TRBJ1-2; D not certain. Germline V gene lookup returns CDR1 SGHKS and CDR2 YYEKEE (reference sequence). V was clipped by 0 bases and J by 3 bases, with 12 bases between them. This CDR3 contains 15 residues.

This clone was counted once. The chain is built from TRBV5-1 and TRBJ2-2, with 8 bases fitting TRBD1. The CDR3 runs to 16 residues. Germline CDR1 SGHRS, CDR2 YFSETQ. The V segment lost 4 bases and the J segment 5 bases; nucleotides outside the gene matches: 10. The CDR3 sequence is CASSRNPRGQTGELFF. CDR3 bases: TGCGCCAGCAGCCGAAACCCCAGGGGGCAAACCGGGGAGCTGTTTTTT. The full variable domain, completed using reference TRBV5-1 and TRBJ2-2, is KAGVTQTPRYLIKTRGQQVTLSCSPISGHRSVSWYQQTPGQGLQFLFEYFSETQRNKGNFPGRFSGRQFSNSRSEMNVSTLELGDSALYLCASSRNPRGQTGELFFGEGSRLTVL.

This clone has just one count. CDR3 sequence: CASSQDGDYSPLHF. The CDR3 nucleotides read TGTGCCAGCAGCCAAGACGGCGATTATTCACCCCTCCACTTT. This chain links TRBV7-9 with TRBJ1-6; D unresolved. V was pared by 5 bases and J by 8 bases, with 13 bases between. In germline, CDR1 is SEHNR, CDR2 FQNEAQ (reference sequence). CDR3 size: 14 residues. The full variable domain, with the rest looked up from reference TRBV7-9 and TRBJ1-6, is DTGVSQNPRHKITKRGQNVTFRCDPISEHNRLYWYRQTLGQGPEFLTYFQNEAQLEKSRLLSDRFSAERPKGSFSTLEIQRTEQGDSAMYLCASSQDGDYSPLHFGNGTRLTVT.

This clone was observed a handful of times. The J gene is TRBJ2-1, the V gene TRBV7-9, with D unresolved. Trimming took off 5 bases at V and 15 bases at J, with 23 bases between the two ends. The germline V gene has CDR1 SEHNR and CDR2 FQNEAQ (reference sequence). This CDR3 has 14 amino acids. DNA of the CDR3: TGTGCCAGCAGCCCAACTCTCAGGAATTCACCTAGGTTCTTC. Its protein product is CASSPTLRNSPRFF.

The chain has TRBV7-2 and TRBJ2-1, with 10 bases identical to TRBD1. From germline, CDR1 is SGHTA and CDR2 FQGNSA. The CDR3 spans 15 residues. The trim removed 5 bases at V and 1 base at J, leaving 2 bases unmatched. Written as DNA, the CDR3 is TGTGCCAGCAGCCCGGGACAGGGGTCCTACAATGAGCAGTTCTTC. Its translation: CASSPGQGSYNEQFF.

This clone was seen a single time. The chain is built from TRBV7-3 and TRBJ1-1, with 7 bases matching TRBD1. There are 13 residues in the CDR3. Per the germline V gene, CDR1 is SGHTA and CDR2 is FQGTGA. Trimming at V came to 5 bases and at J to 5 bases, leaving 5 bases not matched to a gene. CDR3 nucleotide sequence: TGTGCCAGCAGCATCACCAGGGGGACTGAAGCTTTCTTT. Translated, it gives CASSITRGTEAFF.

In this sample, this clone turned up once. The chain links TRBV7-7 to TRBJ2-2, with D possibly matching TRBD1 (5 bases). This CDR3 has 15 residues. Germline V gene data show CDR1 as SSHAT and CDR2 as FNYEAQ (reference sequence). Between the trimmed V and J ends, which lost 5 bases and 1 base, there was a span of 11 bases. In DNA form, the CDR3 reads TGTGCCAGCAGCCCCGTGGGGCTGAACACCGGGGAGCTGTTTTTT. It encodes CASSPVGLNTGELFF.

The V and J genes are TRBV6-5 and TRBJ2-7; the D gene could be TRBD1 or TRBD2 (5 bases each). This CDR3 has 14 residues. Germline V gene data show CDR1 as MNHEY and CDR2 as SVGAGI. Trimming took off 2 bases at V and 6 bases at J, with 14 bases between the two ends. The DNA of the CDR3 is TGTGCCAGCAGTTACGTTCGGGGCCGAGGCGAGCAGTACTTC. This codes for CASSYVRGRGEQYF.

The chain combines TRBV29-1 with TRBJ2-2; 7 bases align to TRBD1. The germline CDR1 and CDR2 sequences are SQVTM and ANQGSEA. V gave up 3 bases and J gave up 1 base; unmatched junction bases: 8. This CDR3 comprises 16 residues. In DNA, the CDR3 is TGCAGCGTTGAGGGGAGCGACAGGGAGAACACCGGGGAGCTGTTTTTT. Translated: CSVEGSDRENTGELFF.

The chain is built from TRBV7-8 and TRBJ2-3; 11 nucleotides align to TRBD2. Germline loops: CDR1 SGHVS, CDR2 FQNEAQ. V trimming: 5 bases; J trimming: 2 bases; junction bases outside the gene matches: 6. The CDR3 sequence is 16 residues long. The DNA of the CDR3 is TGTGCCAGCAGCCCCGATAGCGGGAGGGACACAGATACGCAGTATTTT. Amino acids: CASSPDSGRDTDTQYF.

A few counts support this clone. The V and J genes are TRBV30 and TRBJ1-1; the D is unclear. The germline V and J ends were trimmed by 0 bases and 2 bases, with 7 bases remaining between them. This CDR3 contains 13 residues. Germline V lookup: CDR1 GTSNPN, CDR2 SVGIG (reference sequence). CDR3 residues: CAWSVSTNTEAFF. The CDR3 bases are TGTGCCTGGAGTGTATCGACCAACACTGAAGCTTTCTTT.

This rearrangement joins TRBV7-2 to TRBJ2-3, with 9 bases that match TRBD2. Per germline, CDR1 SGHTA and CDR2 FQGNSA. Trimming removed 4 bases from V and 4 bases from J; junction bases left unmatched: 9. This CDR3 contains 16 residues. In DNA, the CDR3 is TGTGCCAGCAGCTGGGGGGGACTAGCAGGCGCAGATACGCAGTATTTT. It is translated as CASSWGGLAGADTQYF.

The genes are TRBV27 and TRBJ2-7; no clear D gene. The germline V gene has CDR1 MNHEY and CDR2 SMNVEV (reference sequence). CDR3 length: 16 residues. Trimming shortened V by 1 base and J by 1 base, and 14 bases separated the two germline ends. In nucleotides, the CDR3 is TGTGCCAGCAGTTTATTGGTCAGGCTGGGGTCCTACGAGCAGTACTTC. Protein sequence: CASSLLVRLGSYEQYF.

The V gene is TRBV19, the J gene TRBJ2-1, with a possible D match to TRBD1 (6 bases). This CDR3 contains 14 residues. V lost 1 base, J lost 8 bases, and 12 bases lay in between. Germline CDR1 is LNHDA and CDR2 is SQIVND (reference sequence). CDR3 loop: CASSIARGVDEQFF. CDR3 sequence (DNA): TGTGCCAGTAGTATAGCCAGGGGAGTCGATGAGCAGTTCTTC.

The chain recombines TRBV7-6 with TRBJ1-4, with D unclear. There are 13 residues in the CDR3. Germline loops: CDR1 SGHVS, CDR2 FNYEAQ. V lost 1 base and J lost 8, with 8 bases in between. Written as DNA, the CDR3 is TGTGCCAGCAGCTTAGTGTCGGGGGAAAAACTGTTTTTT. Translation gives CASSLVSGEKLFF.

The rearrangement links TRBV28 to TRBJ2-1; 11 bases align to TRBD2. V lost 6 bases to trimming and J lost 5 bases; unmatched junction nucleotides: 0. The CDR3 runs 13 residues. CDR1 is MDHEN and CDR2 is SYDVKM in the germline V gene. CDR3 bases: TGTGCCAGCAGGACTAGCGGGGACAATGAGCAGTTCTTC. It specifies CASRTSGDNEQFF.